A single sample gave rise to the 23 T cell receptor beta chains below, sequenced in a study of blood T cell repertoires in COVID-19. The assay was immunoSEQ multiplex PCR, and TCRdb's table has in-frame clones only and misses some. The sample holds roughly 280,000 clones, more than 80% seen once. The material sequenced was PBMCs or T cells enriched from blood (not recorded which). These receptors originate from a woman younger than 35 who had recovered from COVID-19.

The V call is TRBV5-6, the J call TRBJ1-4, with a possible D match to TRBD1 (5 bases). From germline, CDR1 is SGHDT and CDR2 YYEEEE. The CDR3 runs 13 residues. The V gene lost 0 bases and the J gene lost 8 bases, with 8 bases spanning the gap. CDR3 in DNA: TGTGCCAGCAGCTTGGGCGACAGAGAAAAACTGTTTTTT. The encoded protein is CASSLGDREKLFF. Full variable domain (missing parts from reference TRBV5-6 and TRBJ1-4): DAGVTQSPTHLIKTRGQQVTLRCSPKSGHDTVSWYQQALGQGPQFIFQYYEEEERQRGNFPDRFSGHQFPNYSSELNVNALLLGDSALYLCASSLGDREKLFFGSGTQLSVL.

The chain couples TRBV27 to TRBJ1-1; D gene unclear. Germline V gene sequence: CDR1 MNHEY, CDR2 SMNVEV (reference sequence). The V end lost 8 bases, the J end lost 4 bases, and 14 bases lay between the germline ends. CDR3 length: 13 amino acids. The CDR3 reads CASRTVRGTEAFF. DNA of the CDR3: TGTGCCAGCCGCACGGTGCGGGGCACTGAAGCTTTCTTT.

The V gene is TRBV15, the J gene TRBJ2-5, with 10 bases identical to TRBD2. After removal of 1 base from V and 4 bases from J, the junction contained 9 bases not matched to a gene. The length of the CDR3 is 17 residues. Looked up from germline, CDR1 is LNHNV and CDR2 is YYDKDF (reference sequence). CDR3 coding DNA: TGTGCCACCAGCAGAGGAGTTAGCGGGGGGCGAAGAGAGACCCAGTACTTC. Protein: CATSRGVSGGRRETQYF. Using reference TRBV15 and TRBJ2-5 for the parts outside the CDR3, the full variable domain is DAMVIQNPRYQVTQFGKPVTLSCSQTLNHNVMYWYQQKSSQAPKLLFHYYDKDFNNEADTPDNFQSRRPNTSFCFLDIRSPGLGDTAMYLCATSRGVSGGRRETQYFGPGTRLLVL.

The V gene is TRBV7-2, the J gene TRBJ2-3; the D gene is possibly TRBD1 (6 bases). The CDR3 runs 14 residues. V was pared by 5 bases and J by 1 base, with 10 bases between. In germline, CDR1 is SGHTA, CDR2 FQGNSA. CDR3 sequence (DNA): TGTGCCAGCAGCCCTCGGACAGGCACAGATACGCAGTATTTT. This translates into CASSPRTGTDTQYF.

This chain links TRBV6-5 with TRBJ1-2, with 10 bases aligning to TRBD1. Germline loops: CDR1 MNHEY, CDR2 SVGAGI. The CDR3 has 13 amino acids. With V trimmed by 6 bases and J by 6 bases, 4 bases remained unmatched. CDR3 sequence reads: CASSTGQGDGYTF. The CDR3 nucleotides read TGTGCCAGCAGCACCGGACAGGGGGATGGCTACACCTTC.

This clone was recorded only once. The CDR3 spells CASSRDSANYGYTF. The CDR3 DNA reads as TGCGCCAGCAGCCGGGACAGCGCTAACTATGGCTACACCTTC. This chain connects TRBV5-1 to TRBJ1-2; 7 bases line up with TRBD1. This CDR3 region has 14 residues. Germline-derived CDR1 and CDR2 are SGHRS and YFSETQ. Trimming cost V 4 bases and J 0 bases; bases outside gene matches: 3. Variable domain in full (rest from reference TRBV5-1 and TRBJ1-2): KAGVTQTPRYLIKTRGQQVTLSCSPISGHRSVSWYQQTPGQGLQFLFEYFSETQRNKGNFPGRFSGRQFSNSRSEMNVSTLELGDSALYLCASSRDSANYGYTFGSGTRLTVV.

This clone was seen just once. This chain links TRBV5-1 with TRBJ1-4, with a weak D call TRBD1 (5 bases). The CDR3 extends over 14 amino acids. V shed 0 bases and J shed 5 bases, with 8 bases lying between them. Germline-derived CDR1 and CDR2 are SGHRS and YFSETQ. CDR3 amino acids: CASSLGQQNEKLFF. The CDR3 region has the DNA TGCGCCAGCAGCTTGGGACAGCAGAATGAAAAACTGTTTTTT.

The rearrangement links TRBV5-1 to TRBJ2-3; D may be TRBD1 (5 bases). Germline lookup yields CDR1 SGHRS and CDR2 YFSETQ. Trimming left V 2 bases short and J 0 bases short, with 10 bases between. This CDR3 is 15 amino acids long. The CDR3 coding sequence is TGCGCCAGCAGCTTTGGACATTCTAGCACAGATACGCAGTATTTT. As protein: CASSFGHSSTDTQYF. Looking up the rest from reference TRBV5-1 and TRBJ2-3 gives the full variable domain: KAGVTQTPRYLIKTRGQQVTLSCSPISGHRSVSWYQQTPGQGLQFLFEYFSETQRNKGNFPGRFSGRQFSNSRSEMNVSTLELGDSALYLCASSFGHSSTDTQYFGPGTRLTVL.

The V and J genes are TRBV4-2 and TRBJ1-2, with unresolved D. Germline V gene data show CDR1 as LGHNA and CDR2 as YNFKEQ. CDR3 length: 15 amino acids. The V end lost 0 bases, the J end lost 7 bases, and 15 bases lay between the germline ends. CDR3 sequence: CASSQEYGSERGYTF. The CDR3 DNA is TGTGCCAGCAGCCAAGAGTACGGTTCGGAGCGTGGCTACACCTTC.

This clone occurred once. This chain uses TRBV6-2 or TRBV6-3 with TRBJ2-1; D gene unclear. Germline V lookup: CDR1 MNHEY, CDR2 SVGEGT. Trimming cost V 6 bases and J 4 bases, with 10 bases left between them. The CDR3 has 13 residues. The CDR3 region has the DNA TGTGCCAGCAGCCAAAACGGTTACAATGAGCAGTTCTTC. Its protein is CASSQNGYNEQFF.

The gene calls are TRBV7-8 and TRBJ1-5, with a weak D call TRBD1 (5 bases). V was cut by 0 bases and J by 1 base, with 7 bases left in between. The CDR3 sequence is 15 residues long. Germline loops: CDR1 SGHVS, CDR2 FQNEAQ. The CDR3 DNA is TGTGCCAGCAGCTTAGCAGGGGAAAGCAATCAGCCCCAGCATTTT. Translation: CASSLAGESNQPQHF.

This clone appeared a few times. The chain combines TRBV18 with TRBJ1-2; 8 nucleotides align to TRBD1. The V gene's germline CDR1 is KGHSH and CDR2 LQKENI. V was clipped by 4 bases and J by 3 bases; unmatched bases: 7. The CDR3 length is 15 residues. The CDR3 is CASSLGQGGHYGYTF. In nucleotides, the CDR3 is TGTGCCAGCTCACTCGGACAGGGTGGTCACTATGGCTACACCTTC.

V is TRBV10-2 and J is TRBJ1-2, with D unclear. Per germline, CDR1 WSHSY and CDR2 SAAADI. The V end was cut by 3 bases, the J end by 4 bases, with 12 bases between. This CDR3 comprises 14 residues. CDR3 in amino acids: CASSDHQPTYGYTF. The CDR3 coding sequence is TGCGCCAGCAGTGACCACCAACCTACCTATGGCTACACCTTC.

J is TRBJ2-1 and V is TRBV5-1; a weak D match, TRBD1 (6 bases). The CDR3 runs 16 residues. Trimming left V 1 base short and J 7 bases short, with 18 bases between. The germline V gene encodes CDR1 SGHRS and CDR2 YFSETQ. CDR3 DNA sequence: TGCGCCAGCAGCTTGTACGGGACACCGAAATTGAATGAGCAGTTCTTC. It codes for CASSLYGTPKLNEQFF.

CDR3 coding DNA: TGTGCCTGGAGTGACCGGGTCAGAGACAGGGGGGCAAACACCATATATTTT. Protein: CAWSDRVRDRGANTIYF. The chain couples TRBV30 to TRBJ1-3, with TRBD1 matching 9 bases. In germline, CDR1 is GTSNPN, CDR2 SVGIG (reference sequence). V lost 1 base to trimming and J lost 6 bases; unmatched junction nucleotides: 13. The CDR3 has 17 amino acids.

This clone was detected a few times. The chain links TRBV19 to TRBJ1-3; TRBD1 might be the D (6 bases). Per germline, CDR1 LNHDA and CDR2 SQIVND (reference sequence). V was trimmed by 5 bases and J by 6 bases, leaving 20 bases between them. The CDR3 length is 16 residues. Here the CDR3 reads CASSFGQRGFANTIYF. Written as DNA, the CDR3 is TGTGCCAGTAGTTTCGGACAGCGTGGTTTTGCAAACACCATATATTTT. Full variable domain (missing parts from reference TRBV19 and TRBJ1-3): DGGITQSPKYLFRKEGQNVTLSCEQNLNHDAMYWYRQDPGQGLRLIYYSQIVNDFQKGDIAEGYSVSREKKESFPLTVTSAQKNPTAFYLCASSFGQRGFANTIYFGEGSWLTVV.

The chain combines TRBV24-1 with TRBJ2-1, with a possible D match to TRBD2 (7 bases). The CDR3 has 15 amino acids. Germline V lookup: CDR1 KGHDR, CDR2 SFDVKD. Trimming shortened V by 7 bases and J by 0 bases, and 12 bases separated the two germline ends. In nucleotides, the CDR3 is TGTGCCACCAGCGGGGGGCCCAGCTCCTACAATGAGCAGTTCTTC. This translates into CATSGGPSSYNEQFF.

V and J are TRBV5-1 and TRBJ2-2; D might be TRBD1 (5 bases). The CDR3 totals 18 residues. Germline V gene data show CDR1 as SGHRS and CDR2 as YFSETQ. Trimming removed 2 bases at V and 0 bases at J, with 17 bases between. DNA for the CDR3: TGCGCCAGCAGCTTCGTTGGCAGGGTACGGGCGAACACCGGGGAGCTGTTTTTT. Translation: CASSFVGRVRANTGELFF.

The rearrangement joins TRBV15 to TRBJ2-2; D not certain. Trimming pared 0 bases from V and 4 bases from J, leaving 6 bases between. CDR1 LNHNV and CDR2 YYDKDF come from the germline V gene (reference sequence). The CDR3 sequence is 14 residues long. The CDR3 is CATSRDLVTGELFF. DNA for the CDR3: TGTGCCACCAGCAGAGATCTCGTCACCGGGGAGCTGTTTTTT.

CDR3 bases: TGTGCCAGCTCACCGGGACTAGCGGGGAGCAATGAGCAGTTCTTC. Translating it yields CASSPGLAGSNEQFF. The chain uses TRBV18 and TRBJ2-1; 13 nucleotides match TRBD2. J lost 6 bases, V lost 3 bases, and 2 bases had no gene match. This CDR3 has 15 amino acids. Germline-derived CDR1 and CDR2 are KGHSH and LQKENI.

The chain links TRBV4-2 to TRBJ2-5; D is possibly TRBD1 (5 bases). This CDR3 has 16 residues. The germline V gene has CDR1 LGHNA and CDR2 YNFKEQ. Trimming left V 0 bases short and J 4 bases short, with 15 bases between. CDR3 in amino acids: CASSQESGQGGETQYF. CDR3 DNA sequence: TGTGCCAGCAGCCAAGAGTCAGGGCAGGGTGGAGAGACCCAGTACTTC.

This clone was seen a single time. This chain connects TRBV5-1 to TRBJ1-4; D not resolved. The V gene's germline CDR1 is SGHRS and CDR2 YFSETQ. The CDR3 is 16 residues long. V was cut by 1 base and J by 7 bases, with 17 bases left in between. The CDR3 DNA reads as TGCGCCAGCAGCTTGTCCGGCGGGAACAAAGGTGAAAAACTGTTTTTT. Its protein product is CASSLSGGNKGEKLFF.

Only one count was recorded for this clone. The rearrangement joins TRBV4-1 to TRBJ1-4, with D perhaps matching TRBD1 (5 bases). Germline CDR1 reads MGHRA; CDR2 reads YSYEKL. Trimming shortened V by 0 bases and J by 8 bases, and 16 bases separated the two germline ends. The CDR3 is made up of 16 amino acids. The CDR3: CASSQDSGAAREKLFF. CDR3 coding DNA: TGCGCCAGCAGCCAAGATAGCGGGGCCGCCCGAGAAAAACTGTTTTTT.